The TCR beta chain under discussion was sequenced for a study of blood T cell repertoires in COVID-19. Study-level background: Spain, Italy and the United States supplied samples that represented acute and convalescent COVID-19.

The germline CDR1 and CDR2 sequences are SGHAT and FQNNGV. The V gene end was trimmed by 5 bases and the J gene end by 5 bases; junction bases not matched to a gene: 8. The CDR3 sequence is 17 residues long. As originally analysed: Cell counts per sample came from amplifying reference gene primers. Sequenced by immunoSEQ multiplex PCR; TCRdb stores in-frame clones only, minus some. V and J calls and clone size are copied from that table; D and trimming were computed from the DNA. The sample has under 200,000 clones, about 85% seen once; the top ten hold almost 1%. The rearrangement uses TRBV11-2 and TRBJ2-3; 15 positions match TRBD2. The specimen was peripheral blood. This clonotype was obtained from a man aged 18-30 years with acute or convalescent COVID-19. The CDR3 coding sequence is TGTGCCAGCAGCCCCGGACTAGCGGGGGGGCTTCAAGATACGCAGTATTTT. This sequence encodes CASSPGLAGGLQDTQYF.